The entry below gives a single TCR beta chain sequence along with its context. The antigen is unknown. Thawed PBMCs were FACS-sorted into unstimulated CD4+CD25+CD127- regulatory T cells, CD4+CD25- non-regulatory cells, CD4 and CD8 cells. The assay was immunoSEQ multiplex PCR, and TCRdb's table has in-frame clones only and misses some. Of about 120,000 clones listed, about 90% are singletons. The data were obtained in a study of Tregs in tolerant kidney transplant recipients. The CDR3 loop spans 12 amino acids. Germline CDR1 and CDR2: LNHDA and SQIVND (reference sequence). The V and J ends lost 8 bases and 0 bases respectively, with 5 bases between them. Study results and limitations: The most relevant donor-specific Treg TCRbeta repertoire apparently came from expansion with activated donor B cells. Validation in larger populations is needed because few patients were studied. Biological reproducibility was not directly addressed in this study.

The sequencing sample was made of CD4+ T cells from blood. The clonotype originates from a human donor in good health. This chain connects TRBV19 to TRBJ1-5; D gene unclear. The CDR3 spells CASRDSNQPQHF. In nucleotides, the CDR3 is TGTGCCAGTCGAGATAGCAATCAGCCCCAGCATTTT.